This entry lists 32 T cell receptor beta chains sequenced from one sample in a study of T cell repertoires in aging, cancer and after chemotherapy. A mixed TRB-A/B primer pool amplified rearranged TRB by multiplex touch-down PCR. One entry per CDR3 protein results from TCRdb running MiXCR on the multiplex PCR reads. The sample lists fewer than 7,000 distinct CDR3 sequences; around a third were seen once. Amplification of TCR beta used genomic DNA extracted from peripheral blood. Source material: blood. These receptors all come from a human donor with a blood cancer.

The chain joins TRBV12-3 or TRBV12-4 to TRBJ1-1; D might be TRBD1 (5 bases). Trimming left V 6 bases short and J 7 bases short, with 15 bases between. CDR3 size: 13 residues. CDR3 amino acids: CASSTRAALEAFF. CDR3 coding DNA: TGTGCCAGCAGCACCAGGGCCGCTCTTGAAGCTTTCTTT.

On this clonotype itself: At one end, the junction sequence differs from germline, possibly due to a read error. This chain joins TRBV7-2 and TRBJ2-4; weak D call: TRBD1 (6 bases). CDR1 SGHTA and CDR2 FQGNSA come from the germline V gene. The CDR3 spans 13 residues. The CDR3 DNA is TGTGCCAGCAGCTTTGGACAGCAAAACACTCAGTACTTC. Protein product: CASSFGQQNTQYF.

The chain links TRBV28 to TRBJ1-5; the D is unclear. Germline V CDR1 and CDR2: MDHEN, SYDVKM. This CDR3 is built from 11 residues. Deletions cut 5 bases from V and 5 bases from J, with 4 bases between. The CDR3 DNA sequence: TGTGCCAGCAGTCGTTATCAGCCCCAGCATTTT. It encodes CASSRYQPQHF.

Concerning this clonotype: Germline and junction disagree at one end, which may indicate a read error. This sequence joins TRBV15 and TRBJ2-7; D not certain. The germline V gene encodes CDR1 LNHNV and CDR2 YYDKDF (reference sequence). The CDR3 length is 14 residues. The CDR3 loop is CASSQPRPPYEQYF. The CDR3 DNA reads TGTGCCAGCAGCCAACCCAGACCCCCCTACGAGCAGTACTTC.

This sequence joins TRBV5-4 and TRBJ1-1, with TRBD1 matching 8 bases. This CDR3 has 17 amino acids. CDR1 is SGHNT, CDR2 YYREEE, per germline (reference sequence). The V segment lost 4 bases and the J segment 4 bases; nucleotides outside the gene matches: 15. The CDR3 coding sequence is TGTGCCAGCAGCCCCGGGACAGGTTTTCGGATGAGCACTGAAGCTTTCTTT. The encoded protein is CASSPGTGFRMSTEAFF.

This clonotype is medium-sized within its sample. In nucleotides, the CDR3 is TGTGCCATCAGTGAGGCCGGGGAGCTGTTTTTT. Translated, it gives CAISEAGELFF. J is TRBJ2-2 and V is TRBV10-3; the D is unclear. The V end was cut by 2 bases, the J end by 6 bases, with 1 base between. This CDR3 region has 11 residues. Germline V gene sequence: CDR1 ENHRY, CDR2 SYGVKD.

This clonotype was counted a few times. This chain links TRBV5-4 with TRBJ1-3; no clear D. This CDR3 has 14 residues. Germline CDR1 is SGHNT and CDR2 is YYREEE (reference sequence). The ends were cut back, 2 bases at V and 3 bases at J, with 9 bases in the middle. CDR3 sequence: CASSFGTIGNTIYF. CDR3 DNA sequence: TGTGCCAGCAGCTTCGGAACCATTGGAAACACCATATATTTT.

By sample fraction, this clonotype is medium-sized. The rearrangement uses TRBV12-3 or TRBV12-4 and TRBJ2-5, with D unresolved. V lost 6 bases to trimming and J lost 1 base, with 0 bases between them. The CDR3 runs to 10 residues. The CDR3 DNA reads TGTGCCAGCAGCCAAGAGACCCAGTACTTC. This encodes CASSQETQYF.

This clonotype was picked up a small number of times. The chain carries TRBV5-6 and TRBJ2-7; D ambiguous. The CDR3 consists of 14 residues. V was clipped by 0 bases and J by 0 bases, with 7 bases between them. CDR1 and CDR2 (germline): SGHDT, YYEEEE. The CDR3 region is CASSLVGSSYEQYF. DNA for the CDR3: TGTGCCAGCAGCTTGGTAGGGTCCTCCTACGAGCAGTACTTC.

As DNA, the CDR3 is TGTGCCAGCAAAAACCGGGACCCGGCCGAAAAACTGTTTTTT. Amino acids: CASKNRDPAEKLFF. The chain has TRBV27 and TRBJ1-4, with D possibly being TRBD1 (5 bases). CDR1 and CDR2 from the germline V gene are MNHEY and SMNVEV (reference sequence). With 7 bases removed from V and 8 bases from J, the gap between germline ends came to 17 bases. CDR3 length: 14 residues.

The chain couples TRBV18 to TRBJ1-1; no clear D. V was pared by 8 bases and J by 0 bases, with 13 bases between. The germline V gene encodes CDR1 KGHSH and CDR2 LQKENI. The CDR3 loop spans 14 amino acids. The CDR3, as DNA: TGTGCCAGCAGTCCGTTACACGTGAACACTGAAGCTTTCTTT. The encoded protein is CASSPLHVNTEAFF.

By share, this clonotype counts as medium-sized. The chain has TRBV11-3 and TRBJ2-3, with 12 bases lining up with TRBD1. V lost 1 base to trimming and J lost 7 bases; unmatched junction nucleotides: 9. This CDR3 region has 17 residues. Germline CDR1 is SGHNT and CDR2 is YENEEA. The DNA of the CDR3 is TGTGCCAGCAGCTTAGTTACCGGGACAGGGGGCGCTTATACGCAGTATTTT. Translation gives CASSLVTGTGGAYTQYF.

This clonotype was seen a few times. The chain links TRBV7-9 to TRBJ2-1; the D is unclear. V gave up 3 bases and J gave up 7 bases, with 4 bases separating them. The CDR3 runs to 11 residues. Germline CDR1 and CDR2: SEHNR and FQNEAQ (reference sequence). CDR3 residues: CASSFGNEQFF. The CDR3 DNA reads as TGTGCCAGCAGCTTTGGAAATGAGCAGTTCTTC. The complete variable domain, with remaining parts taken from reference TRBV7-9 and TRBJ2-1, reads DTGVSQNPRHKITKRGQNVTFRCDPISEHNRLYWYRQTLGQGPEFLTYFQNEAQLEKSRLLSDRFSAERPKGSFSTLEIQRTEQGDSAMYLCASSFGNEQFFGPGTRLTVL.

This clonotype is medium-sized within its sample. This chain connects TRBV15 to TRBJ2-4; no clear D gene. The V gene lost 1 base and the J gene lost 6 bases, with 1 base spanning the gap. The CDR3 has 11 residues. Germline CDR1 and CDR2: LNHNV and YYDKDF (reference sequence). CDR3 sequence reads: CATSRGNIQYF. The CDR3 DNA sequence: TGTGCCACCAGCAGAGGAAACATTCAGTACTTC.

CDR3 nucleotides: TGCAGTGCTAGTAATAGTGGACAGAACTATGGCTACACCTTC. Translation: CSASNSGQNYGYTF. The chain joins TRBV20-1 to TRBJ1-2; D perhaps matches TRBD1 (6 bases). V dropped 3 bases and J dropped 2 bases, with 13 bases sitting between them. The CDR3 runs to 14 residues. Per germline, CDR1 DFQATT and CDR2 SNEGSKA (reference sequence).

This clonotype is deemed medium-sized. The chain recombines TRBV11-3 with TRBJ2-1, with a possible D match to TRBD2 (6 bases). CDR1 and CDR2 from the germline V gene are SGHNT and YENEEA. CDR3 size: 16 residues. Trimming pared 5 bases from V and 6 bases from J, leaving 20 bases between. CDR3 sequence (DNA): TGTGCCAGCAGCCAGGAGAGAGGGTGGCGGGGCAATGAGCAGTTCTTC. This encodes CASSQERGWRGNEQFF.

This clonotype was seen more than once but under ten times. This chain links TRBV18 with TRBJ1-4, with D possibly matching TRBD1 (5 bases). There are 16 residues in the CDR3. Between the trimmed V and J ends, which lost 3 bases and 2 bases, there was a span of 13 bases. From germline, CDR1 is KGHSH and CDR2 LQKENI. DNA for the CDR3: TGTGCCAGCTCACCCGTCCCATGGGGGACTAATGAAAAACTGTTTTTT. Translated, it gives CASSPVPWGTNEKLFF. Full variable domain (missing parts from reference TRBV18 and TRBJ1-4): NAGVMQNPRHLVRRRGQEARLRCSPMKGHSHVYWYRQLPEEGLKFMVYLQKENIIDESGMPKERFSAEFPKEGPSILRIQQVVRGDSAAYFCASSPVPWGTNEKLFFGSGTQLSVL.

The rearrangement uses TRBV6-6 and TRBJ2-2; D gene uncertain. The CDR3 is 16 amino acids. Germline CDR1 and CDR2: MNHNY and SVGAGI (reference sequence). The ends were cut back, 4 bases at V and 1 base at J, with 13 bases in the middle. The CDR3 region is CASSSSSSMNTGELFF. The CDR3 DNA reads as TGTGCCAGCAGTTCCTCGTCCAGCATGAACACCGGGGAGCTGTTTTTT.

The chain combines TRBV12-3 or TRBV12-4 with TRBJ2-7; D gene ambiguous. The germline V and J ends were trimmed by 5 bases and 9 bases, with 14 bases remaining between them. The CDR3 covers 12 residues. The DNA for the CDR3 is TGTGCCAGCAGTCCTGGGTCCCAACCGCAGTACTTC. Protein: CASSPGSQPQYF.

This chain joins TRBV11-3 and TRBJ2-1; D not resolved. Germline V lookup: CDR1 SGHNT, CDR2 YENEEA. Between the trimmed V and J ends, which lost 5 bases and 10 bases, there was a span of 15 bases. The CDR3 runs 13 residues. CDR3 in DNA: TGTGCCAGCAGCCCGGGCGTGGTGGACGAGCAGTTCTTC. Its translation: CASSPGVVDEQFF.

This clonotype was seen a few times. This chain uses TRBV18 with TRBJ2-5; 10 bases agree with TRBD2. The CDR3 loop spans 15 amino acids. Losses at the gene ends were 3 bases for V and 2 bases for J; bases not matched to a gene: 3. Germline V gene lookup returns CDR1 KGHSH and CDR2 LQKENI. The CDR3 is CASSPASGGQETQYF. In DNA, the CDR3 is TGTGCCAGCTCACCTGCTAGCGGGGGTCAAGAGACCCAGTACTTC.

This chain joins TRBV6-5 and TRBJ2-3; weak D call: TRBD1 (6 bases). V gave up 6 bases and J gave up 6 bases, with 19 bases separating them. This CDR3 is 15 amino acids long. Germline CDR1 reads MNHEY; CDR2 reads SVGAGI. Written as DNA, the CDR3 is TGTGCCAGCAGCTCACCGGGACATCCCTCGGATACGCAGTATTTT. Its translation: CASSSPGHPSDTQYF.

This sequence joins TRBV11-3 and TRBJ2-3, with 12 bases matching TRBD1. The V gene's germline CDR1 is SGHNT and CDR2 YENEEA. The CDR3 has 15 amino acids. V trimming: 6 bases; J trimming: 6 bases; junction bases outside the gene matches: 7. The chain's CDR3 is CASRPGTGGRDTQYF. The CDR3 bases are TGTGCCAGCAGACCCGGGACAGGGGGCAGGGATACGCAGTATTTT.

This chain connects TRBV6-5 to TRBJ2-7; the match to TRBD2 covers 8 bases. CDR3 length: 15 amino acids. Trimming at V came to 0 bases and at J to 2 bases, leaving 3 bases not matched to a gene. CDR1 is MNHEY, CDR2 SVGAGI, per germline. The CDR3 nucleotides are TGTGCCAGCAGTTACTCGGCGGGGGGCCCCTACGAGCAGTACTTC. Translation: CASSYSAGGPYEQYF.

This clonotype is labeled as medium-sized (0.01 to 0.1%). The CDR3 loop is CATSRTGTGNSPLHF. Here the CDR3 DNA reads TGTGCCACCAGCAGGACAGGGACTGGGAATTCACCCCTCCACTTT. The gene calls are TRBV15 and TRBJ1-6, with 7 bases matching TRBD1. Germline CDR1 and CDR2: LNHNV and YYDKDF (reference sequence). There are 15 residues in the CDR3. J gave up 7 bases and V 3 bases, and 6 bases lay outside the gene matches.

The genes are TRBV7-9 and TRBJ2-2, with 8 bases matching TRBD1. The V gene's germline CDR1 is SEHNR and CDR2 FQNEAQ (reference sequence). The CDR3 totals 18 residues. V shed 3 bases and J 3 bases; nucleotides not matched to a gene: 12. The CDR3 DNA follows: TGTGCCAGCAGCTTGCGGACAGGGAGTAGGCCATACACCGGGGAGCTGTTTTTT. The encoded protein is CASSLRTGSRPYTGELFF.

This clonotype was detected a few times. The CDR3 loop reads CASSYIPKGNYGYTF. CDR3 nucleotide sequence: TGTGCCAGCAGTTACATTCCCAAAGGCAACTATGGCTACACCTTC. The chain carries TRBV6-1 and TRBJ1-2; unclear D gene. The germline V gene has CDR1 MNHNS and CDR2 SASEGT. The CDR3 contains 15 residues. Trimming took off 5 bases at V and 2 bases at J, with 15 bases between the two ends.

This clonotype is medium-sized by share. CDR3 DNA sequence: TGTGCCAGCAGCTATGACAGATCCTACGAGCAGTACTTC. Amino acid sequence: CASSYDRSYEQYF. The chain joins TRBV11-1 to TRBJ2-7; possibly TRBD1 for D (5 bases). Germline lookup yields CDR1 SGHAT and CDR2 FQDESV (reference sequence). V gave up 4 bases and J gave up 1 base, with 8 bases separating them. The length of the CDR3 is 13 residues.

This clonotype was seen only a few times. The rearrangement joins TRBV6-5 to TRBJ1-1; 9 bases are a match to TRBD1. The CDR3 consists of 14 residues. Per germline, CDR1 MNHEY and CDR2 SVGAGI. J was trimmed by 2 bases and V by 7 bases; bases with no gene match: 5. CDR3: CASTRDRDNTEAFF. The CDR3 nucleotides are TGTGCCAGCACCCGGGACAGGGATAACACTGAAGCTTTCTTT.

This clonotype has only a few counts. This chain connects TRBV10-3 to TRBJ1-1, with TRBD1 identical over 11 bases. The CDR3 contains 14 residues. Germline assignment: CDR1 ENHRY and CDR2 SYGVKD. With 6 bases clipped from V and 3 bases from J, the junction kept 3 bases outside the gene matches. The CDR3 DNA is TGTGCCATCAGCGGGACAGGGGGGGACACTGAAGCTTTCTTT. Translation gives CAISGTGGDTEAFF.

This clonotype was seen only a few times. V is TRBV4-3 and J is TRBJ1-6, with D unresolved. V dropped 1 base and J dropped 6 bases, with 10 bases sitting between them. Per the germline V gene, CDR1 is LGHNA and CDR2 is YSLEER. The CDR3 covers 15 residues. CDR3 bases: TGCGCCAGCAGCCAAGGGGCAGGCGTTAATTCACCCCTCCACTTT. Translated, it gives CASSQGAGVNSPLHF.

By sample fraction, this clonotype is medium-sized (0.01 to 0.1%). The gene calls are TRBV6-5 and TRBJ2-2; D is undetermined. The V gene lost 0 bases and the J gene lost 0 bases, with 8 bases spanning the gap. The germline V gene has CDR1 MNHEY and CDR2 SVGAGI. The CDR3 sequence is 16 residues long. The CDR3 loop reads CASSYSPGANTGELFF. The CDR3 nucleotides read TGTGCCAGCAGTTACTCCCCAGGAGCGAACACCGGGGAGCTGTTTTTT.